Listed below are T cell receptor beta chains from one sample, sequenced in a study of beta chain features in type 1 diabetes. Sequencing used immunoSEQ multiplex PCR; TCRdb keeps in-frame clones, though not all of them. The sample records more than 200,000 clones, 16% being singletons. The specimen sequenced was naive CD4+ T cells from blood. The receptors come from a man between 25 and 39 years old with type 1 diabetes. CDR3s include the opening cysteine and the closing phenylalanine or tryptophan. A D gene is named only where the DNA matches it firmly. Expanded clones get a size class; other rows say once, few or many, or leave the size out.

size,J,V,D,DNA,CDR3
-,TRBJ1-2,TRBV7-9,-,TGTGCCAGCAGCTTCGGACGTAGCTATGGCTACACCTTC,CASSFGRSYGYTF
-,TRBJ1-2,TRBV13,-,TGTGCCAGCAGCTCTTTGGCAGGGAGCTATGGCTACACCTTC,CASSSLAGSYGYTF
-,TRBJ1-1,TRBV28,-,TGTGCCAGCAGTTGGGGCAGGGTCACTGAAGCTTTCTTT,CASSWGRVTEAFF
few,TRBJ2-5,TRBV27,-,TGTGCCAGCAGTGGGTGGGGCCAAGAGACCCAGTACTTC,CASSGWGQETQYF
-,TRBJ2-1,TRBV10-3,TRBD2,TGTGCCATCAGTGAGTTGATAGCGGGGTCCCTCTACAATGAGCAGTTCTTC,CAISELIAGSLYNEQFF
-,TRBJ2-1,TRBV7-9,TRBD2,TGTGCCAGCAGCCGAGGACGGACTAGCGGATCCTACAATGAGCAGTTCTTC,CASSRGRTSGSYNEQFF
-,TRBJ2-3,TRBV7-3,-,TGTGCCAGCAGTCTAAGCACAGATACGCAGTATTTT,CASSLSTDTQYF
-,TRBJ2-1,TRBV19,TRBD1,TGTGCCAGTAGTATGTGGGACAGGGTCAATGAGCAGTTCTTC,CASSMWDRVNEQFF
few,TRBJ2-2,TRBV9,TRBD1,TGTGCCAGCAGCGTAGTGGGACAGGGGAACACCGGGGAGCTGTTTTTT,CASSVVGQGNTGELFF
-,TRBJ1-5,TRBV27,-,TGTGCCAGTGGGCCGGGAGGGGCGGGAGGCCAGCCCCAGCATTTT,CASGPGGAGGQPQHF
few,TRBJ1-1,TRBV29-1,-,TGCAGCGTTCTGGAATCCAGGGGCCTGGGCACTGAAGCTTTCTTT,CSVLESRGLGTEAFF
few,TRBJ1-1,TRBV30,-,TGTGCCTGGAGTGTTTCTTATAGTGAAGCTTTCTTT,CAWSVSYSEAFF
few,TRBJ2-7,TRBV29-1,-,TGCAGCGTTGTGCGCTCATGGGCCGGCGAGCAGTACTTC,CSVVRSWAGEQYF
-,TRBJ2-3,TRBV6-5,TRBD2,TGTGCCAGCAGATTAGCGGGAGTGTCAGATACGCAGTATTTT,CASRLAGVSDTQYF
-,TRBJ2-3,TRBV5-4,TRBD1,TGTGCCAGCAGCCCCCAGGACAGGGAAACGGATACGCAGTATTTT,CASSPQDRETDTQYF
-,TRBJ2-5,TRBV28,-,TGTGCCAGCAGTGATCTCATGGAGACCCAGTACTTC,CASSDLMETQYF
few,TRBJ2-6,TRBV7-2,TRBD2,TGTGCCAGCAGCTTACATCCACTAGCGGCCTCTGGGGCCAACGTCCTGACTTTC,CASSLHPLAASGANVLTF
-,TRBJ2-1,TRBV1,-,TGCACCAGCAGCCAAGAGGACTACTCCTACAATGAGCAGTTCTTC,CTSSQEDYSYNEQFF
-,TRBJ2-3,TRBV5-6,-,TGTGCCAGCAGCCTACTCGGGGCCGGGCATACGCAGTATTTT,CASSLLGAGHTQYF
-,TRBJ2-7,TRBV4-1,TRBD2,TGCGCCAGCAGCCCTCGGTTAGCTTGGGAGGGCCGCTACGAGCAGTACTTC,CASSPRLAWEGRYEQYF
few,TRBJ2-4,TRBV29-1,TRBD1,TGCAGCGTTGATTCTCGGGGACAGGGATTTGGGAACATTCAGTACTTC,CSVDSRGQGFGNIQYF
few,TRBJ1-2,TRBV29-1,-,TGCAGCGCGTACAGGGTTGCCTATGGCTACACCTTC,CSAYRVAYGYTF
-,TRBJ1-1,TRBV7-2,-,TGTGCCAGCAGCGCGGGACCGTACACTGAAGCTTTCTTT,CASSAGPYTEAFF
few,TRBJ1-4,TRBV15,-,TGTGCCACCAGCAGAAAGATCACAGGAGCTAATGAAAAACTGTTTTTT,CATSRKITGANEKLFF
few,TRBJ2-1,TRBV28,-,TGTGCCAGCAGTTCGTCCCTTCATGAGCAGTTCTTC,CASSSSLHEQFF
few,TRBJ1-2,TRBV25-1,TRBD1,TGTGCCAGCAGTCGGACAGGGGGCGCCGAATATGGCTACACCTTC,CASSRTGGAEYGYTF
-,TRBJ2-6,TRBV10-3,-,TGTGCCATCAGCTTGGACAGTCGCTCTGGGGCCAACGTCCTGACTTTC,CAISLDSRSGANVLTF
few,TRBJ2-1,TRBV29-1,TRBD2,TGCAGCGTTGATAGCGGGAAAAGAGGTGAGCAGTTCTTC,CSVDSGKRGEQFF
few,TRBJ2-1,TRBV20-1,-,TGCAGTGCTAGTCGCTACAATGAGCAGTTCTTC,CSASRYNEQFF
-,TRBJ2-5,TRBV29-1,TRBD2,TGCAGCGTTCGGGGGAGGGCCGGGCAAGAGACCCAGTACTTC,CSVRGRAGQETQYF
few,TRBJ2-7,TRBV27,-,TGTGCCAGCAGTTTAGCCCCCGCGCAGACCTACGAGCAGTACTTC,CASSLAPAQTYEQYF
few,TRBJ2-5,TRBV29-1,TRBD2,TGCAGCGTTGAAAGACTAGCGGGAGGGACCGTGAGCCAGTACTTC,CSVERLAGGTVSQYF
few,TRBJ2-3,TRBV5-1,-,TGCGCCAGCAGCCCGGACTCAACGAAGCAGTATTTT,CASSPDSTKQYF
-,TRBJ1-2,TRBV6-1,-,TGTGCCAGCAGTGACCGGGGTTGGTATGGCTACACCTTC,CASSDRGWYGYTF
few,TRBJ2-1,TRBV29-1,TRBD1,TGCAGCGTTGAAGGGACAGGGGGCTGGCAGTTCTTC,CSVEGTGGWQFF
-,TRBJ2-2,TRBV4-1,-,TGCGCCAGCAGCCAATACTACAGGTCCACCGGGGAGCTGTTTTTT,CASSQYYRSTGELFF
-,TRBJ2-7,TRBV6-6,-,TGTGCCAGCAGTGACAGGGATAGCGGGATCTACGAGCAGTACTTC,CASSDRDSGIYEQYF
few,TRBJ2-7,TRBV29-1,TRBD1,TGCAGCGTTGTTCCAGGGGGCGCGTACGAGCAGTACTTC,CSVVPGGAYEQYF
few,TRBJ2-1,TRBV29-1,-,TGCAGCGTTGCGGGATTATTAAGGGTCGATGAGCAGTTCTTC,CSVAGLLRVDEQFF
-,TRBJ2-7,TRBV15,TRBD1,TGTGCCACCAGCAGGACAGGGGGCAGCGAGCAGTACTTC,CATSRTGGSEQYF
-,TRBJ2-7,TRBV7-3,-,TGTGCCAGCAGCTCGTCGCCGGGACAAATCTACGAGCAGTACTTC,CASSSSPGQIYEQYF
few,TRBJ2-1,TRBV7-6,-,TGTGCCAGCAGCTTAGAAGGGGGGTCCTACAATGAGCAGTTCTTC,CASSLEGGSYNEQFF
-,TRBJ1-4,TRBV7-2,-,TGTGCCAGCAGCCTTCGGATCGTCGGGAGAGCTAATGAAAAACTGTTTTTT,CASSLRIVGRANEKLFF
few,TRBJ2-7,TRBV6-5,-,TGTGCCAGCACTCCCCCGGGGGCCTACGAGCAGTACTTC,CASTPPGAYEQYF
few,TRBJ2-7,TRBV18,TRBD1,TGTGCCAGCTCGCTTGGACAGGCCTCCTACGAGCAGTACTTC,CASSLGQASYEQYF
-,TRBJ1-1,TRBV30,TRBD1,TGTGCCTGGGGGGGACAGTTTAGAGCTTTCTTT,CAWGGQFRAFF
-,TRBJ2-1,TRBV7-9,-,TGTGCCAGCCGTCAGGGGCTGGGCAATGAGCAGTTCTTC,CASRQGLGNEQFF